The clone carrying this T cell receptor beta chain occurred many times. Its antigen is undetermined. A junction end diverges from the germline sequence, so it may reflect a read error. This sample was taken from a study of T-cell reconstitution after alpha-beta-depleted transplantation in children. Whole-study results and caveats: Newly generated T cells supplied most T-cell counts and diversity one year post-transplant. Surviving recipient T cells and thymic progenitors produced the high day-60 TCRbeta diversity seen in some patients.

Preparation of the TCRbeta library involved a method that used unique molecular identifiers. TCRdb reprocessed the PCR reads via MiXCR and lists one record per CDR3 protein. This table has about 580,000 distinct CDR3 sequences, about 23% appearing once. CDR1 is DFQATT and CDR2 is SNEGSKA in the germline V gene (reference sequence). The CDR3 totals 11 residues. The chain is built from TRBV20-1 and TRBJ2-4; D gene ambiguous. This receptor was obtained from a boy less than two years old who had a stem cell transplant for acute myeloid leukemia, so the T cells may come from the graft donor. Sample: PBMCs, mostly from graft donor cells, taken 360 days after TCRalphabeta/CD19-depleted stem cell transplant. The CDR3 region is CSAPTTGDISF. Written as DNA, the CDR3 is TGCAGTGCTCCGACCACCGGAGACATTTCTTTC.